This entry lists 29 T cell receptor beta chains sequenced from one sample in a study of cytomegalovirus exposure and HLA in healthy donors (dated by TCRdb to the late 2010s). Library preparation employed the immunoSEQ multiplex PCR assay. The multiplex PCR relied on a mix of 60 forward primers for TCR Vbeta segments and 13 reverse primers for TCR Jbeta segments. As stored in TCRdb, this immuneACCESS dataset retains in-frame rearrangements with V and J assigned. A fraction of the clones does not appear; measured against another copy, unresolved V genes explain less than half of the discrepancy, and the remainder lacks a known reason. The sample records 90,000 to 95,000 clones, over 70% of which are singletons. The top ten clones comprise 1% to 1.5% of the sample. The sequencing input was PBMCs. The receptors derive from a girl aged 2 to 10 in good health and CMV-seropositive.

The CDR3 region is CAIRIQGNTEAFF. For the CDR3, the DNA is TGTGCCATCCGGATCCAGGGCAACACTGAAGCTTTCTTT. The rearrangement links TRBV10-3 to TRBJ1-1, with D possibly TRBD1 on 5 matching bases. The CDR3 runs 13 residues. V shed 8 bases and J shed 2 bases, with 12 bases lying between them. The V gene's germline CDR1 is ENHRY and CDR2 SYGVKD.

V gene TRBV4-1 combines with J gene TRBJ2-6; the match to TRBD1 covers 9 bases. Germline values: CDR1 MGHRA, CDR2 YSYEKL. The junction had 8 bases not matched to a gene; V was cut back by 2 bases and J by 0 bases. This CDR3 contains 19 residues. The CDR3, as DNA: TGCGCCAGCAGCCAACCTGGACAGGGGTCCCCCTCTGGGGCCAACGTCCTGACTTTC. Translated: CASSQPGQGSPSGANVLTF.

The gene calls are TRBV18 and TRBJ1-1; no reliable D call. V shed 0 bases and J shed 1 base, with 9 bases lying between them. The CDR3 length is 15 residues. CDR1 and CDR2 from the germline V gene are KGHSH and LQKENI. The DNA of the CDR3 is TGTGCCAGCTCACCACCCGCATTAGCGAACACTGAAGCTTTCTTT. Its protein product is CASSPPALANTEAFF.

This clone was counted a few times. This chain connects TRBV5-4 to TRBJ2-1; D perhaps matches TRBD1 (5 bases). This CDR3 is 12 amino acids long. Trimming took off 4 bases at V and 7 bases at J, with 9 bases between the two ends. Per germline, CDR1 SGHNT and CDR2 YYREEE (reference sequence). CDR3 sequence reads: CASSGAANEQFF. The CDR3, as DNA: TGTGCCAGCAGCGGGGCAGCGAATGAGCAGTTCTTC.

This chain joins TRBV30 and TRBJ2-1; 8 positions match TRBD2. The junction had 10 bases not matched to a gene; V was cut back by 4 bases and J by 5 bases. The CDR3 runs 15 residues. From germline, CDR1 is GTSNPN and CDR2 SVGIG (reference sequence). In DNA form, the CDR3 reads TGTGCCTGGAAAACGTGGCGGGAGGCAAACAATGAGCAGTTCTTC. Protein: CAWKTWREANNEQFF. The complete variable domain, with remaining parts taken from reference TRBV30 and TRBJ2-1, reads SQTIHQWPATLVQPVGSPLSLECTVEGTSNPNLYWYRQAAGRGLQLLFYSVGIGQISSEVPQNLSASRPQDRQFILSSKKLLLSDSGFYLCAWKTWREANNEQFFGPGTRLTVL.

V is TRBV27 and J is TRBJ2-7; D gene ambiguous. Trimming stripped 0 bases from V and 3 bases from J, with 12 bases between. The CDR3 has 15 residues. CDR1 MNHEY and CDR2 SMNVEV come from the germline V gene (reference sequence). The CDR3 bases are TGTGCCAGCAGTTTATCGCGCCCCACGGTCTACGAGCAGTACTTC. Its translation: CASSLSRPTVYEQYF.

The chain has TRBV7-8 and TRBJ1-1; D ambiguous. There are 13 residues in the CDR3. Between the trimmed V and J ends, which lost 4 bases and 1 base, there was a span of 7 bases. Germline CDR1 SGHVS, CDR2 FQNEAQ. The CDR3 region has the DNA TGTGCCAGCAGCTCGTACAGGAACACTGAAGCTTTCTTT. Amino acid sequence: CASSSYRNTEAFF.

The chain couples TRBV19 to TRBJ1-5, with TRBD1 identical over 9 bases. Trimming cost V 8 bases and J 0 bases; bases outside gene matches: 11. This CDR3 region has 17 residues. Germline V gene data show CDR1 as LNHDA and CDR2 as SQIVND (reference sequence). CDR3 bases: TGTGCCAGTGAGGACGTTACAGGGGGCAATAGCAATCAGCCCCAGCATTTT. This gives the protein CASEDVTGGNSNQPQHF.

This chain uses TRBV7-9 with TRBJ2-7; no definite D call. The CDR3 is 11 amino acids. Per the germline V gene, CDR1 is SEHNR and CDR2 is FQNEAQ (reference sequence). V was trimmed by 8 bases and J by 7 bases, leaving 12 bases between them. CDR3 loop: CASAQSREQYF. The CDR3 bases are TGTGCCAGCGCCCAATCCCGGGAGCAGTACTTC.

The CDR3 DNA reads TGTGCCAGCATCAAGGGAGGCACTGAAGCTTTCTTT. The encoded protein is CASIKGGTEAFF. This sequence joins TRBV6-5 and TRBJ1-1; no clear D. The CDR3 runs 12 residues. The germline V gene has CDR1 MNHEY and CDR2 SVGAGI. Trimming shortened V by 7 bases and J by 4 bases, and 10 bases separated the two germline ends.

J is TRBJ2-7 and V is TRBV19; D is undetermined. Germline CDR1 reads LNHDA; CDR2 reads SQIVND (reference sequence). Trimming removed 5 bases at V and 0 bases at J, with 11 bases between. This CDR3 spans 14 amino acids. CDR3 nucleotide sequence: TGTGCCAGTAGTGAACGGCTAGGCTCCTACGAGCAGTACTTC. Amino acid sequence: CASSERLGSYEQYF.

The chain links TRBV30 to TRBJ1-4; a possible D gene is TRBD1 (6 bases). CDR1 GTSNPN and CDR2 SVGIG come from the germline V gene (reference sequence). V was clipped by 7 bases and J by 8 bases, with 11 bases between them. This CDR3 spans 11 amino acids. The CDR3 region has the DNA TGTGCCTTTGGACAGCCGGAAAAACTGTTTTTT. This gives the protein CAFGQPEKLFF.

This clone showed up just once. The V call is TRBV7-6, the J call TRBJ2-5; TRBD1 might be the D (5 bases). The germline gives CDR1 SGHVS, CDR2 FNYEAQ. CDR3 length: 13 residues. Trimming took 2 bases from V and 7 from J, leaving 11 bases between them. Written as DNA, the CDR3 is TGTGCCAGCAGCTTAAGGCAGGGTGGGACCCAGTACTTC. This gives the protein CASSLRQGGTQYF.

The chain joins TRBV30 to TRBJ2-7; D perhaps matches TRBD2 (6 bases). V was trimmed by 1 base and J by 10 bases, leaving 11 bases between them. The CDR3 is 11 amino acids. In germline, CDR1 is GTSNPN, CDR2 SVGIG (reference sequence). This CDR3 reads CAWSGPGVQYF. As DNA, the CDR3 is TGTGCCTGGAGTGGCCCGGGAGTTCAGTACTTC.

The V and J genes are TRBV5-4 and TRBJ1-1, with D unclear. Germline assignment: CDR1 SGHNT and CDR2 YYREEE (reference sequence). The V end was cut by 4 bases, the J end by 1 base, with 11 bases between. The CDR3 has 14 amino acids. The CDR3 bases are TGTGCCAGCAGCGCCTCTAAAAAGAACACTGAAGCTTTCTTT. This codes for CASSASKKNTEAFF.

V is TRBV19 and J is TRBJ2-7, with TRBD2 matching 10 bases. CDR1 and CDR2 (germline): LNHDA, SQIVND (reference sequence). V trimming: 6 bases; J trimming: 2 bases; junction bases outside the gene matches: 1. The CDR3 has 13 residues. In DNA, the CDR3 is TGTGCCAGTAGCCTAGCGGGGGCCTACGAGCAGTACTTC. It specifies CASSLAGAYEQYF.

The rearrangement uses TRBV28 and TRBJ2-7; possible D gene TRBD2, 6 bases. Germline CDR1 is MDHEN and CDR2 is SYDVKM. The V end was cut by 6 bases, the J end by 2 bases, with 17 bases between. The CDR3 is 15 residues long. The CDR3 here is CASSLSGLSTYEQYF. The CDR3 coding sequence is TGTGCCAGCAGCCTGAGCGGGTTATCAACCTACGAGCAGTACTTC. Supplemented by reference TRBV28 and TRBJ2-7, the full variable domain reads DVKVTQSSRYLVKRTGEKVFLECVQDMDHENMFWYRQDPGLGLRLIYFSYDVKMKEKGDIPEGYSVSREKKERFSLILESASTNQTSMYLCASSLSGLSTYEQYFGPGTRLTVT.

This clone was seen a handful of times. V gene TRBV28 combines with J gene TRBJ1-5, with D unresolved. Germline CDR1 reads MDHEN; CDR2 reads SYDVKM. The CDR3 runs to 12 residues. With 6 bases removed from V and 9 bases from J, the gap between germline ends came to 12 bases. CDR3: CASRNPTGPQHF. The CDR3 region has the DNA TGTGCCAGCAGAAATCCTACCGGGCCCCAGCATTTT.

The chain carries TRBV19 and TRBJ1-5; D may be TRBD1 (5 bases). Germline V gene data show CDR1 as LNHDA and CDR2 as SQIVND (reference sequence). This CDR3 region has 15 residues. V dropped 7 bases and J dropped 1 base, with 14 bases sitting between them. Here the CDR3 DNA reads TGTGCCAGTATTCAGGGTCTGGGCAGCAATCAGCCCCAGCATTTT. Amino acid sequence: CASIQGLGSNQPQHF. Supplemented by reference TRBV19 and TRBJ1-5, the full variable domain reads DGGITQSPKYLFRKEGQNVTLSCEQNLNHDAMYWYRQDPGQGLRLIYYSQIVNDFQKGDIAEGYSVSREKKESFPLTVTSAQKNPTAFYLCASIQGLGSNQPQHFGDGTRLSIL.

The V call is TRBV28, the J call TRBJ1-5, with no clear D. The length of the CDR3 is 14 residues. V was trimmed by 2 bases and J by 3 bases, leaving 8 bases between them. The V gene's germline CDR1 is MDHEN and CDR2 SYDVKM. CDR3 residues: CASSLDGYNQPQHF. In DNA form, the CDR3 reads TGTGCCAGCAGTTTAGACGGGTACAATCAGCCCCAGCATTTT.

The genes are TRBV27 and TRBJ1-1; D remains unclear. This CDR3 contains 14 residues. V lost 5 bases and J 1 base, leaving 11 bases between the germline ends. The germline gives CDR1 MNHEY, CDR2 SMNVEV (reference sequence). The DNA of the CDR3 is TGTGCCAGCAGTGAAGACACATGGAACACTGAAGCTTTCTTT. This sequence encodes CASSEDTWNTEAFF.

The chain couples TRBV28 to TRBJ1-4; 9 bases align to TRBD1. Germline V CDR1 and CDR2: MDHEN, SYDVKM. The J segment lost 7 bases and the V segment lost 5 bases, leaving 8 bases of the junction unmatched. This CDR3 contains 15 residues. CDR3 DNA: TGTGCCAGCAGTCCCCGGGGGACAGGGTCTGAAAAACTGTTTTTT. Its translation is CASSPRGTGSEKLFF.

The chain recombines TRBV30 with TRBJ2-1; 7 bases are shared with TRBD2. Germline loops: CDR1 GTSNPN, CDR2 SVGIG (reference sequence). The J segment lost 3 bases and the V segment lost 5 bases, leaving 4 bases of the junction unmatched. The CDR3 runs to 13 residues. CDR3 region: CAWGLGIYNEQFF. CDR3 sequence (DNA): TGTGCCTGGGGACTAGGAATCTACAATGAGCAGTTCTTC.

The count of this clone is one. The chain carries TRBV5-1 and TRBJ2-3; the match to TRBD2 covers 10 bases. Germline-derived CDR1 and CDR2 are SGHRS and YFSETQ. The CDR3 totals 17 residues. With 1 base clipped from V and 3 bases from J, the junction kept 8 bases outside the gene matches. CDR3 DNA: TGCGCCAGCAGCTTGCCGGCTAGCGGGAGTAGTACAGATACGCAGTATTTT. Amino acid sequence: CASSLPASGSSTDTQYF.

This clone was observed once. The chain joins TRBV28 to TRBJ2-2, with unresolved D. The V end was cut by 5 bases, the J end by 6 bases, with 10 bases between. Germline loops: CDR1 MDHEN, CDR2 SYDVKM. This CDR3 is 13 amino acids long. CDR3 in amino acids: CASSQRRAGELFF. The CDR3 DNA sequence: TGTGCCAGCAGTCAACGACGGGCCGGGGAGCTGTTTTTT.

This clone has only a few counts. The gene calls are TRBV28 and TRBJ1-5; D may be TRBD1 (5 bases). The CDR3 is 15 amino acids. Germline V gene data show CDR1 as MDHEN and CDR2 as SYDVKM. V dropped 6 bases and J dropped 2 bases, with 14 bases sitting between them. CDR3 protein: CASRLVGGGNQPQHF. The CDR3 bases are TGTGCCAGCAGGTTAGTGGGGGGAGGCAATCAGCCCCAGCATTTT.

The rearrangement links TRBV28 to TRBJ2-1; perhaps TRBD2 as D (6 bases). Trimming shortened V by 2 bases and J by 3 bases, and 17 bases separated the two germline ends. Germline CDR1 and CDR2: MDHEN and SYDVKM. The CDR3 loop spans 17 amino acids. CDR3 nucleotides: TGTGCCAGCAGTTTAGTCAGGGACTCCGGTTTCTACAATGAGCAGTTCTTC. Translating gives CASSLVRDSGFYNEQFF.

The chain carries TRBV15 and TRBJ1-2, with 10 bases aligning to TRBD1. Germline lookup yields CDR1 LNHNV and CDR2 YYDKDF (reference sequence). V gave up 5 bases and J gave up 3 bases; unmatched junction bases: 0. The length of the CDR3 is 13 residues. The CDR3 loop reads CATSGQGDYGYTF. In DNA form, the CDR3 reads TGTGCCACCAGCGGACAGGGGGACTATGGCTACACCTTC.

This clone was counted between two and nine times. The rearrangement uses TRBV28 and TRBJ1-2; 7 positions agree with TRBD1. J was trimmed by 4 bases and V by 7 bases; bases with no gene match: 9. This CDR3 has 14 residues. Germline V gives CDR1 MDHEN, CDR2 SYDVKM. As DNA, the CDR3 is TGTGCCAGCACGACGACAGGGCAAGGCTATGGCTACACCTTC. Its translation is CASTTTGQGYGYTF.